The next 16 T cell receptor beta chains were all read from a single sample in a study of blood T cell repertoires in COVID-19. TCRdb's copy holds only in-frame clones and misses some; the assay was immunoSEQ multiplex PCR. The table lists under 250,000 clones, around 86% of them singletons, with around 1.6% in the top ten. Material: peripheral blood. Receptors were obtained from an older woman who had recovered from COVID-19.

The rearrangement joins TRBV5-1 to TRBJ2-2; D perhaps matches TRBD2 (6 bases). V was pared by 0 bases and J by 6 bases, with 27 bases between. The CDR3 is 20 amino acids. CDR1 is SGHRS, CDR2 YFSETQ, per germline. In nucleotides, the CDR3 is TGCGCCAGCAGCTTGGCCTCGCAGTCGGAGGGGCTACCTTGGTCCGGGGAGCTGTTTTTT. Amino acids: CASSLASQSEGLPWSGELFF.

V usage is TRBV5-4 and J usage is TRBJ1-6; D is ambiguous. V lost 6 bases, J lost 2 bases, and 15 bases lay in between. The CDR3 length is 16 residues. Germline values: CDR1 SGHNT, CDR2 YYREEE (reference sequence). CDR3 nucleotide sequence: TGTGCCAGCAACCCGCGCCCGCAGGCCTATAATTCACCCCTCCACTTT. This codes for CASNPRPQAYNSPLHF.

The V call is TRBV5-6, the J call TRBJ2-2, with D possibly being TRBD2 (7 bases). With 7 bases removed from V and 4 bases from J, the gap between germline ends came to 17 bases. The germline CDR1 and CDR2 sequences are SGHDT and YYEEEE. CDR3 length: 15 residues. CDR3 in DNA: TGTGCCAGCTACCTAAGGGGGGGCACCACCGGGGAGCTGTTTTTT. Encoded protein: CASYLRGGTTGELFF.

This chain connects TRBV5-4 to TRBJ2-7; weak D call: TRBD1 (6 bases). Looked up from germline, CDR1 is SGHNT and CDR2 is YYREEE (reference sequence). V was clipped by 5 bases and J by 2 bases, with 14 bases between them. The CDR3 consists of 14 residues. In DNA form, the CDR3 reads TGTGCCAGCAGACCCACGGACAGTCCCTACGAGCAGTACTTC. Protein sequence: CASRPTDSPYEQYF.

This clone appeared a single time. The CDR3 spells CASTRAGAPNEKLFF. The CDR3 nucleotides are TGTGCCAGCACTCGGGCGGGAGCGCCTAATGAAAAACTGTTTTTT. The chain employs TRBV6-5 and TRBJ1-4; no reliable D call. Deletions cut 7 bases from V and 3 bases from J, with 15 bases between. CDR3 length equals 15 residues. Per germline, CDR1 MNHEY and CDR2 SVGAGI.

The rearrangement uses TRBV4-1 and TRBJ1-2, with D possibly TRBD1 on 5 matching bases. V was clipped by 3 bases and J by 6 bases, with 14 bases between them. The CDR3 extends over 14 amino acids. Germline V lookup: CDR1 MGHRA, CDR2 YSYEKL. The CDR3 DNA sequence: TGCGCCAGCAGCCACTACAGGATTCGGGATGGCTACACCTTC. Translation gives CASSHYRIRDGYTF.

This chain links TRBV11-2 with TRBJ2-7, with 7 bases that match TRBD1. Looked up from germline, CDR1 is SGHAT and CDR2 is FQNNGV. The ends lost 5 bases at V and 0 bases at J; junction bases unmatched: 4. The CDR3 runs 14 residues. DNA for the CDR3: TGTGCCAGCAGCCCCGGGACAGACTCCTACGAGCAGTACTTC. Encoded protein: CASSPGTDSYEQYF.

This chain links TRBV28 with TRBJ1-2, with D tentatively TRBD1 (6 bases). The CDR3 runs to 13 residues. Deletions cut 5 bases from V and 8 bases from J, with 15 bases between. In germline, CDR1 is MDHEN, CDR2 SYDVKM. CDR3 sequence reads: CASSAYRARGYTF. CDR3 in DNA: TGTGCCAGCAGTGCCTACAGGGCTAGAGGCTACACCTTC.

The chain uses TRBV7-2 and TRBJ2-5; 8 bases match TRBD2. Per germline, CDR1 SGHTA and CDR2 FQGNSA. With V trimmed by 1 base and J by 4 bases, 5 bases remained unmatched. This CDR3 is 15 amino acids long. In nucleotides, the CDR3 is TGTGCCAGCAGCTTAGGTCCGGGGGGGCCAGAGACCCAGTACTTC. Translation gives CASSLGPGGPETQYF.

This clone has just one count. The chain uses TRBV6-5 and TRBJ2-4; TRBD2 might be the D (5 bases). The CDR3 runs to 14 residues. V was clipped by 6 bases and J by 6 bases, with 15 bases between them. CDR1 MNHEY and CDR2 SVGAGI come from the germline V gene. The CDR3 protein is CASRTFLRGNIQYF. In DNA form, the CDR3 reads TGTGCCAGCAGGACCTTTCTCCGGGGAAACATTCAGTACTTC.

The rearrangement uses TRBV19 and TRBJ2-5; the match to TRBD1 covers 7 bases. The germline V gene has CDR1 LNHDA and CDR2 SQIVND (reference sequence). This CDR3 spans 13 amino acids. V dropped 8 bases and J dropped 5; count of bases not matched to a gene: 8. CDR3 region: CASRNRGDETQYF. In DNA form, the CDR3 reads TGTGCCAGTCGGAACAGGGGCGATGAGACCCAGTACTTC.

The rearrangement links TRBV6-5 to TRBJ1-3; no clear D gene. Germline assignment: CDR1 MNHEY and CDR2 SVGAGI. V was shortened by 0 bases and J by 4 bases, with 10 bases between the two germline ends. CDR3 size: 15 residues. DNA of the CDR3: TGTGCCAGCAGTTACTCAAGCCCTAAGGGAAACACCATATATTTT. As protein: CASSYSSPKGNTIYF.

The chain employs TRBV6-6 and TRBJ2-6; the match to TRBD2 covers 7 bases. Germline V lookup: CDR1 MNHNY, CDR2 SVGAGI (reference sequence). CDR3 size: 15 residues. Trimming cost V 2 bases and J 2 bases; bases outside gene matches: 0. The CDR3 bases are TGTGCCAGCAGTTACGGGAGGGCTGGGGCCAACGTCCTGACTTTC. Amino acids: CASSYGRAGANVLTF.

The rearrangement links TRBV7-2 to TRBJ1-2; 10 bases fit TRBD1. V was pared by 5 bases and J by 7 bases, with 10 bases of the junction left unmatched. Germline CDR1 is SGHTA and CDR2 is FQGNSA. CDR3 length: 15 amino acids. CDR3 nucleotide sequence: TGTGCCAGCAGCACTCTGACAGGGGGCGGGGGTGGCTACACCTTC. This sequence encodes CASSTLTGGGGGYTF. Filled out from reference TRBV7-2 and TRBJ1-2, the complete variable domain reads GAGVSQSPSNKVTEKGKDVELRCDPISGHTALYWYRQSLGQGLEFLIYFQGNSAPDKSGLPSDRFSAERTGGSVSTLTIQRTQQEDSAVYLCASSTLTGGGGGYTFGSGTRLTVV.

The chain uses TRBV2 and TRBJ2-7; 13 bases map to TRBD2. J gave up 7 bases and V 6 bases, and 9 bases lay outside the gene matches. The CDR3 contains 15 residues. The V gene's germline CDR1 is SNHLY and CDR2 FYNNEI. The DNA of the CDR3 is TGTGCCAGCAGGCCAAGGACTAGCGGGGGTAAGGAGCAGTACTTC. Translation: CASRPRTSGGKEQYF.

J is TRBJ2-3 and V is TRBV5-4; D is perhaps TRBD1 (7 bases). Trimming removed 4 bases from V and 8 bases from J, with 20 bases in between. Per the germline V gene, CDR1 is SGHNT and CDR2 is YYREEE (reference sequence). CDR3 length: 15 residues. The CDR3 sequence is CASSLGGTAVGTQYF. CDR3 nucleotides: TGTGCCAGCAGCCTCGGCGGGACAGCCGTCGGTACGCAGTATTTT.